This TCR beta chain was sequenced for a study of blood T cell repertoires in COVID-19. Whole-study context: In each case, the material was cDNA or gDNA derived from T cells, B-cell-depleted T cells, or PBMCs.

Categorization into cohorts depended on clinical history that participants reported. Trimming cost V 4 bases and J 2 bases, with 11 bases left between them. The germline gives CDR1 SGHTA, CDR2 FQGNSA. The CDR3 totals 15 residues. Authors' data handling: Reference gene primer amplification gave estimated nucleated cell counts. Libraries were prepared by immunoSEQ multiplex PCR; TCRdb keeps only in-frame clonotypes and omits some of them. Clone size and the V and J calls come from that table; the DNA yielded D and trimming. The sample holds around 300,000 clones, around 90% seen once. This clone was seen a single time.

The chain couples TRBV7-2 to TRBJ1-4, with D uncertain. The specimen sequenced was PBMCs or T cells enriched from blood (not recorded which). The sequence came from a woman aged 60-75 years in a cohort exposed to, infected with or recovered from COVID-19 (not recorded which). The DNA of the CDR3 is TGTGCCAGCAGCTCTCCGGGAGCGACTAATGAAAAACTGTTTTTT. It encodes CASSSPGATNEKLFF.